This TCR beta chain was found in a study of human T cells and chemical hapten exposure. This clonotype occurred a few times. The antigen is unknown. Sequence at one end of the junction differs from germline and may be a read error. Stated time point: patch test 1, 2 weeks after DPC sensitization. Indicated treatment: therapeutic diphenylcyclopropenone sensitization with weekly scalp DPC. TCRdb itself ran the RACE reads through MiXCR, one entry per CDR3 protein. Among roughly 200,000 distinct CDR3 sequences listed, around 20% were seen once. Points from the study as a whole: Sensitizing with DPC caused no change in TCRs above 1 in 1000 frequency.

The sample in question was whole blood, obtained in connection with sensitization to the hapten diphenylcyclopropenone (DPC). The receptor's source is a woman in her 50s with alopecia areata. Some clones in this sample may be carry-over from other donors' samples.

CDR3 nucleotides: TGTGTCAGCAGCTTAGAGGTGGGAGGAGAGTACGAGCAGTACTTC. Protein: CVSSLEVGGEYEQYF. The chain combines TRBV7-8 with TRBJ2-7, with a weak D call TRBD2 (6 bases). CDR1 is SGHVS and CDR2 is FQNEAQ in the germline V gene. This CDR3 has 15 amino acids.